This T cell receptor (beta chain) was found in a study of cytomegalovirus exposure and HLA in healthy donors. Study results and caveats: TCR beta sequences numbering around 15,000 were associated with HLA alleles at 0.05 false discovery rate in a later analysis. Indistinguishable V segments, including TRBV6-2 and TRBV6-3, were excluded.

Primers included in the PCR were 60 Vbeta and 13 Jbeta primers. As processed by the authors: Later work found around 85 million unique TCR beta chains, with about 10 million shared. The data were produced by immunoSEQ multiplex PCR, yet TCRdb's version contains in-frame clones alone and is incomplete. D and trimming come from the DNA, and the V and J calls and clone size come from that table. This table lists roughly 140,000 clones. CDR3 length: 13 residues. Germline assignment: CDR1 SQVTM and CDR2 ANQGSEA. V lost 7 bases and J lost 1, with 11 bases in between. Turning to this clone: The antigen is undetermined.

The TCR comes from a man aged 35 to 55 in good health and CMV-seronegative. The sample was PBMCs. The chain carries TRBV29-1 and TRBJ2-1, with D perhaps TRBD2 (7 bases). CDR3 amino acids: CSGGGDSYNEQFF. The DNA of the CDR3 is TGCAGCGGGGGGGGCGATTCCTACAATGAGCAGTTCTTC.